This is a list of T cell receptor beta chains from one sample in a study of vaccination and CD4 T cells after COVID-19. Antigen specificity for these receptors is unknown. MiXCR, applied by TCRdb to the PCR reads, yields one record per CDR3 protein. This table holds about 9,200 distinct CDR3 sequences, roughly 64% found once. Material for sequencing was CD4+ T cells from blood, cultured in vitro. These receptors came from a human donor who had recovered from COVID-19. The CDR3 runs from the conserved cysteine through the conserved F or W. A D gene is named only where the DNA matches it firmly. Size is stated for part of the rows, as once, few or many counts, or as a class when the clone is expanded.

>NA|NA|TRBV7-9|15|TRBJ2-2
TGTGCCAGCAGCCTCCGGGGTCAAAACACCGGGGAGCTGTTTTTT
CASSLRGQNTGELFF
>NA|TRBD2|TRBV3-1|16|TRBJ2-2
TGTGCCAGCAGCCAAGCTAGCGGGGGGTACACCGGGGAGCTGTTTTTT
CASSQASGGYTGELFF
>NA|NA|TRBV21-1|14|TRBJ1-2
TGTGCCAGCAGCAAAAAGGCCTCTAACTATGGCTACACCTTC
CASSKKASNYGYTF
>NA|NA|TRBV19|13|TRBJ2-7
TGTGCCAGTAGTATGATGCTCAGCTACGAGCAGTACTTC
CASSMMLSYEQYF
>few|NA|TRBV7-9|13|TRBJ1-1
TGTGCCAGCAGCTTAGCAGGAGAGACTGAAGCTTTCTTT
CASSLAGETEAFF
>few|TRBD1|TRBV19|16|TRBJ1-5
TGTGCCAGTAGTGTCCTGACAGGGGTAGGCAATCAGCCCCAGCATTTT
CASSVLTGVGNQPQHF
>NA|NA|TRBV7-9|15|TRBJ2-5
TGTGCCAGCAGCCCAAGGGGGGCGGGGGAGGAGACCCAGTACTTC
CASSPRGAGEETQYF
>NA|NA|TRBV7-9|15|TRBJ2-7
TGTGCCAGCAGCTCAGGATTACATGTCTCCTACGAGCAGTACTTC
CASSSGLHVSYEQYF
>NA|TRBD2|TRBV20-1|14|TRBJ2-7
TGCAGTGCCTCAACTAGCGGGAGCTCCTACGAGCAGTACTTC
CSASTSGSSYEQYF
>NA|TRBD1|TRBV2|13|TRBJ2-5
TGTGCCACCAAACAAACAGGGGAAGAGACCCAGTACTTC
CATKQTGEETQYF
>few|NA|TRBV11-3|15|TRBJ2-5
TGTGCCAGCAGCTTAGGAAACAGCTTCCAAGAGACCCAGTACTTC
CASSLGNSFQETQYF
>few|NA|TRBV12-3/TRBV12-4|15|TRBJ1-1
TGTGCCAGCAGTTTAGTTGGCAGGGGGAACACTGAAGCTTTCTTT
CASSLVGRGNTEAFF
>few|NA|TRBV20-1|16|TRBJ1-2
TGCAGTGCTAGAGAATTGAGCGGGGGCCTTAACTATGGCTACACCTTC
CSARELSGGLNYGYTF
>NA|NA|TRBV6-1|14|TRBJ2-2
TGTGCCAGCACGATAGTCCCGGACACCGGGGAGCTGTTTTTT
CASTIVPDTGELFF
>NA|NA|TRBV6-1|15|TRBJ1-5
TGTGCCAGCAGTGAAAATCCAGGGCACAATCAGCCCCAGCATTTT
CASSENPGHNQPQHF
>NA|TRBD1|TRBV20-1|16|TRBJ1-6
TGCAGTGCTAAACGGGACAGGAGCTCCTATAATTCACCCCTCCACTTT
CSAKRDRSSYNSPLHF
>NA|TRBD1|TRBV6-2/TRBV6-3|14|TRBJ1-1
TGTGCCAGCAGAGCGACAGGGGTGAACACTGAAGCTTTCTTT
CASRATGVNTEAFF
>NA|NA|TRBV7-2|16|TRBJ1-4
TGTGCCAGCAGCTCCAATGGGCGGGGAACTAATGAAAAACTGTTTTTT
CASSSNGRGTNEKLFF
>NA|NA|TRBV20-1|12|TRBJ1-2
TGCAGTGCTAGGAGCAGCTCAGGGGGCTACACCTTC
CSARSSSGGYTF
>NA|NA|TRBV19|15|TRBJ1-1
TGTGCCAGTAGCCATCTACAGGCCACGAACACTGAAGCTTTCTTT
CASSHLQATNTEAFF
>NA|NA|TRBV7-2|15|TRBJ2-7
TGTGCCAGCAGCTTAGTAGGCGGGAACTCCTACGAGCAGTACTTC
CASSLVGGNSYEQYF
>NA|NA|TRBV20-1|15|TRBJ1-5
TGCAGTGCTAGGAGGGAGGCAGGGGTCATTCAGCCCCAGCATTTT
CSARREAGVIQPQHF
>NA|NA|TRBV6-1|14|TRBJ1-6
TGTGCCAGCAGGGTCGGAATTAGTGATTCACCCCTCCACTTT
CASRVGISDSPLHF
>few|NA|TRBV6-1|14|TRBJ1-5
TGTGCCAGCAGTGAAGGTTCCGAAAGGAAGCCCCAGCATTTT
CASSEGSERKPQHF
>NA|TRBD2|TRBV6-2/TRBV6-3|14|TRBJ2-7
TGTGCCAGCAGCGAGACTAGCGGGAGTGGCAAGCAGTACTTC
CASSETSGSGKQYF
>few|TRBD1|TRBV7-2|15|TRBJ1-2
TGTGCCAGCAGCTTAGGACCGGAACAGGGGAGTGGCTACACCTTC
CASSLGPEQGSGYTF
>NA|NA|TRBV6-1|17|TRBJ1-1
TGTGCCAGCAGCAACCGGGACTATAGGACCATGAACACTGAAGCTTTCTTT
CASSNRDYRTMNTEAFF
>NA|NA|TRBV28|15|TRBJ1-5
TGTGCCAGCAGTTCAGAGGACCGGAGCAATCAGCCCCAGCATTTT
CASSSEDRSNQPQHF
>NA|NA|TRBV19|13|TRBJ1-5
TGTGCCAGTAGTATGGGGTCGAGCCAGCCCCAGCATTTT
CASSMGSSQPQHF
>NA|TRBD1|TRBV20-1|13|TRBJ1-1
TGCAGTGCTGGGGGACAGGGGGCCATTGAAGCTTTCTTT
CSAGGQGAIEAFF
>NA|NA|TRBV7-2|14|TRBJ1-2
TGTGCCAGCAGCTTAGGAACAGATGTCTATGGCTACACCTTC
CASSLGTDVYGYTF
>few|NA|TRBV24-1|14|TRBJ1-5
TGTGCCACCAGCCAGGCTCATAGCAATCAGCCCCAGCATTTT
CATSQAHSNQPQHF
>NA|NA|TRBV7-6|13|TRBJ2-7
TGTGCCAGCAGCTCGCTGGTCGCCCACGAGCAGTACTTC
CASSSLVAHEQYF
>NA|NA|TRBV7-2|15|TRBJ2-1
TGTGCCAGCAGCTGGGACTCATCGGGCTACAATGAGCAGTTCTTC
CASSWDSSGYNEQFF
>NA|TRBD1|TRBV7-2|16|TRBJ1-1
TGTGCCAGCAGCTTAGCGCTAGGACAGGGGAGCACTGAAGCTTTCTTT
CASSLALGQGSTEAFF
>NA|TRBD1|TRBV6-1|15|TRBJ2-7
TGTGCCACCCATCTTAAGGGACAGGGGGCCTACGAGCAGTACTTC
CATHLKGQGAYEQYF
>NA|TRBD2|TRBV27|15|TRBJ2-1
TGTGCCAGCAGCCTCCGACTAGCCGGCTACAATGAGCAGTTCTTC
CASSLRLAGYNEQFF
>NA|TRBD1|TRBV6-1|15|TRBJ1-5
TGTGCCAGCAGTGGGGGGACAGCTAGCAATCAGCCCCAGCATTTT
CASSGGTASNQPQHF
>NA|TRBD1|TRBV6-1|14|TRBJ1-5
TGTGCCGGCAGTAGTCATCAGGGGGATCAGCCCCAGCATTTT
CAGSSHQGDQPQHF
>NA|NA|TRBV24-1|15|TRBJ2-3
TGTGCCACCTCCCTGGGGCGGGGCATCACAGATACGCAGTATTTT
CATSLGRGITDTQYF
>few|TRBD1|TRBV20-1|15|TRBJ1-4
TGCAGTGCTAGAGATTCGGGACAGGGGGGGGAAAAACTGTTTTTT
CSARDSGQGGEKLFF
>NA|NA|TRBV7-3|15|TRBJ2-2
TGTGCCAGCAGTCGAGACCCCTTAAACACCGGGGAGCTGTTTTTT
CASSRDPLNTGELFF
>once|NA|TRBV12-3/TRBV12-4|13|TRBJ1-2
TGTGCCAGCAGTTCGAACAGGGACTATGGCTACACCTTC
CASSSNRDYGYTF
>few|NA|TRBV7-2|15|TRBJ2-4
TGTGCCAGCAGCTTATCTGTGGGAGGGGGGAACATTCAGTACTTC
CASSLSVGGGNIQYF
>few|TRBD1|TRBV15|15|TRBJ1-2
TGTGCCACCAGCAGATCCTCGGACAGGAGGTATGGCTACACCTTC
CATSRSSDRRYGYTF